This TCR beta chain was retrieved from a study of T cells after yellow fever vaccination. Overall study context: It was SMART-Seq v4 Ultra Low Input that prepared the fractions with low cell numbers.

This CDR3 comprises 19 residues. Germline values: CDR1 LGHNA, CDR2 YSLEER. Trimming at V came to 3 bases and at J to 2 bases, leaving 5 bases not matched to a gene. In its sample, this clonotype was seen many times. Each CDR3 protein is one row after TCRdb ran MiXCR on the 5' RACE reads. The sample consists of about 300,000 distinct CDR3 sequences, approximately 3.9% of them appearing once. This sequence was found in a young man who received the YFV17D yellow fever vaccine. Sequencing used PBMCs, obtained 5 days after the yellow fever booster vaccination. The chain couples TRBV4-3 to TRBJ2-6, with 15 bases fitting TRBD2. The CDR3 region is CASSHRTSGGAAGANVLTF. CDR3 coding DNA: TGCGCCAGCAGCCACCGGACTAGCGGGGGGGCCGCTGGGGCCAACGTCCTGACTTTC.